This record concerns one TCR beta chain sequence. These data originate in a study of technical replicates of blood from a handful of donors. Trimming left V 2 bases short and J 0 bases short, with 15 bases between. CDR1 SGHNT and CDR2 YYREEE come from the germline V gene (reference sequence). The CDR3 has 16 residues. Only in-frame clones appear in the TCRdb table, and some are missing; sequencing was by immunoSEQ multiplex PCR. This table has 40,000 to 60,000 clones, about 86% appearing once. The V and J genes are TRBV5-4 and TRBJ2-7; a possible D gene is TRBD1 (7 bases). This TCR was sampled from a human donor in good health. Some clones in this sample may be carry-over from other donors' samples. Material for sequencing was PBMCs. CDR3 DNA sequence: TGTGCCAGCAGCTTAGGGGGGACAGCAACCTCCTACGAGCAGTACTTC. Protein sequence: CASSLGGTATSYEQYF.